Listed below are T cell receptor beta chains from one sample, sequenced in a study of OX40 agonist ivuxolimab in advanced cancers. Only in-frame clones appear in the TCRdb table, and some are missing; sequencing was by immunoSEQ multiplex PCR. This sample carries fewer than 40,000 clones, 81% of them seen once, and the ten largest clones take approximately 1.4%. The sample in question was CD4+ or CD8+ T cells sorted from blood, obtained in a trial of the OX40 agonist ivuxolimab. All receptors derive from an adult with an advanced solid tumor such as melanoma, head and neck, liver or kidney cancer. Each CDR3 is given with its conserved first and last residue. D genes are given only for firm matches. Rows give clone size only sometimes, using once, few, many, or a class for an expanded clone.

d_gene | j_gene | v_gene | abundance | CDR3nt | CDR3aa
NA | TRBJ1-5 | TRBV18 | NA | TGTGCCAGTACCGCGGGCAGTAGCAATCAGCCCCAGCATTTT | CASTAGSSNQPQHF
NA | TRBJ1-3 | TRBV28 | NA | TGTGCCAGCAGTCTAGGGGGTCCTGGAAACACCATATATTTT | CASSLGGPGNTIYF
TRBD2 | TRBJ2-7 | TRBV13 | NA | TGTGCCAGCATCCTTAGCGGGACTTACGAGCAGTACTTC | CASILSGTYEQYF
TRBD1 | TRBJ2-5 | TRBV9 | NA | TGTGCCAGCAGCCCCCGGACAGGGGCAGGGGAGACCCAGTACTTC | CASSPRTGAGETQYF
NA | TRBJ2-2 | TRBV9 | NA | TGTGCCAGCAGCCCATCTCGGGCCATCCCTCAATCCCCCGGGGAGCTGTTTTTT | CASSPSRAIPQSPGELFF
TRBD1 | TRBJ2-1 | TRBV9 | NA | TGTGCCAGCAGCGTAGACCGGGACAGGGCGTTCAATGAGCAGTTCTTC | CASSVDRDRAFNEQFF
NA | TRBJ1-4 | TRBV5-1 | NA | TGCGCCAGCAGCCAGCTGGGGGGCGCGGAAGAAAAACTGTTTTTT | CASSQLGGAEEKLFF
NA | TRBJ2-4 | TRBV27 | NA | TGTGCCAGCAGTTTAACGGGGTCCGGGATGGGCATTCAGTACTTC | CASSLTGSGMGIQYF
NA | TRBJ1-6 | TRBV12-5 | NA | TGTGCTAGTGGTCGAAGCCAGTCCGGTAATTCACCCCTCCACTTT | CASGRSQSGNSPLHF
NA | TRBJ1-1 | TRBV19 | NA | TGTGCCAGCCTCAGGGGCGCAACTGAAGCTTTCTTT | CASLRGATEAFF
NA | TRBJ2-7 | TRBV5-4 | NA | TGTGCCAGCAGCCCGACAGCTAGGAGCTCCTACGAGCAGTACTTC | CASSPTARSSYEQYF
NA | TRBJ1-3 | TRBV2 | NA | TGTGCCAGCAGTGACGGACCGGACAACACCATATATTTT | CASSDGPDNTIYF
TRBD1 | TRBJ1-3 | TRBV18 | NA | TGTGCCAGCTCACCTAGGTGGGACAGCCTCTCTGGAAACACCATATATTTT | CASSPRWDSLSGNTIYF
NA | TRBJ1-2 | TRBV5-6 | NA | TGTGCCAGCAGCCCTCGAGGTGGTGGCTACACCTTC | CASSPRGGGYTF
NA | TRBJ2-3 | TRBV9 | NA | TGTGCCAGCAGCGGGGAGCGCACCAACACAGATACGCAGTATTTT | CASSGERTNTDTQYF
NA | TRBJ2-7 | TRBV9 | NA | TGTGCCAGCAGCACGAGTAGCGGTCTCCAGTACGAGCAGTACTTC | CASSTSSGLQYEQYF
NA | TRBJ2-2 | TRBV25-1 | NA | TGTGCCAGCTCGGACAGAAACACCGGGGAGCTGTTTTTT | CASSDRNTGELFF
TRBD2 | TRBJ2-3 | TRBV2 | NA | TGTGCCAGCAGGAATGAGGTGGGAGGGCCCACAGATACGCAGTATTTT | CASRNEVGGPTDTQYF
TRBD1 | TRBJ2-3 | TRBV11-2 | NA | TGTGCCAGCAGCGCCGGACAGGGGGCAGATACGCAGTATTTT | CASSAGQGADTQYF
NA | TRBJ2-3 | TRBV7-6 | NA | TGTGCCAGCAGCTGGGGCACGGGGGGACATTCCGGCCGGTATACGCAGTATTTT | CASSWGTGGHSGRYTQYF
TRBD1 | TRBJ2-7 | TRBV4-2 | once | TGTGCCAGCAGCTTGCTTGGGCAGGGGGCGTACGAGCAGTACTTC | CASSLLGQGAYEQYF
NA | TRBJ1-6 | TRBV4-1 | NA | TGCGCCAGCAGCCGAGGACAGATTTCACCCCTCCACTTT | CASSRGQISPLHF
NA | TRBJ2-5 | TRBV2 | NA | TGTGCCAGCAGTGAAGCGACAGTCCAAGAGACCCAGTACTTC | CASSEATVQETQYF
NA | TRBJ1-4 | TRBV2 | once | TGTGCCAGCACCCAGACAACTAATGAAAAACTGTTTTTT | CASTQTTNEKLFF
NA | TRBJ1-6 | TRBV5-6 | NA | TGTGCCAGCAAGCTCACGTGGGGGGACAATTCACCCCTCCACTTT | CASKLTWGDNSPLHF
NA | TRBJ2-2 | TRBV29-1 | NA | TGCAGCGTTGAGAGCGGGCGCCCCGGGGAGCTGTTTTTT | CSVESGRPGELFF
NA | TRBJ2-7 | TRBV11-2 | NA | TGTGCCAGCAGCTTATCCTTGGCCCCCAGTCTCAACGAGCAGTACTTC | CASSLSLAPSLNEQYF
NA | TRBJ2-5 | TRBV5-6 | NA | TGTGCCAGCAGCTTCGGGATGGAGACCCAGTACTTC | CASSFGMETQYF
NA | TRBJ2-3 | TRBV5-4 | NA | TGTGCCAGAAGCCGCCGACTGGTAGAGCAGTATTTT | CARSRRLVEQYF
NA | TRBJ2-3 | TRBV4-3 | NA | TGCGCCAGCAGCCGAAGTCTGTCCCAAGATACGCAGTATTTT | CASSRSLSQDTQYF
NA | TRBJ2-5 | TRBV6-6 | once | TGTGCCAGCAGTTACTCTGTGAACCGGGAGACCCAGTACTTC | CASSYSVNRETQYF
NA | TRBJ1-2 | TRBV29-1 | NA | TGCAGCGTTGGAAAGAGGGGTAATGGCTACACCTTC | CSVGKRGNGYTF
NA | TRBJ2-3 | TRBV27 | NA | TGTGCCAGCAAACGTTTAGGACCTACTACAGATACGCAGTATTTT | CASKRLGPTTDTQYF
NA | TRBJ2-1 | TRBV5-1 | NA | TGCGCCAGCAGCTTGGCCGCCGGCACCTACAATGAGCAGTTCTTC | CASSLAAGTYNEQFF
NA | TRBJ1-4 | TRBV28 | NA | TGTGCCAGCAGTCTCCCAGGGGATCCGAATGAAAAACTGTTTTTT | CASSLPGDPNEKLFF
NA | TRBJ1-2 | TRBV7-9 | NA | TGTGCCAGCATCCCGGAGGGAGGGAGTGGTTACGGTGGCTACACCTTC | CASIPEGGSGYGGYTF
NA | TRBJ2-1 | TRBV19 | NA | TGTGCCAGTAGTTCAGTTTCCTACAATGAGCAGTTCTTC | CASSSVSYNEQFF
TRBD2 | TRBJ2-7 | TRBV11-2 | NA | TGTGCCAGCAGCTGGGAGCGGGGAGACTCCTACGAGCAGTACTTC | CASSWERGDSYEQYF
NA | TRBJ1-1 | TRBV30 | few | TGTGCCTGGGAGAGGAACACTGAAGCTTTCTTT | CAWERNTEAFF
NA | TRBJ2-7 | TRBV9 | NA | TGTGCCAGCAGCACCGGCCTCAGCCCCTACGAGCAGTACTTC | CASSTGLSPYEQYF
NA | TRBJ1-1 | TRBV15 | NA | TGTGCCACCAGCAGAGATGGAAGGACTGAAGCTTTCTTT | CATSRDGRTEAFF
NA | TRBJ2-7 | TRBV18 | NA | TGTGCCAGCTCCCCTTCAGGGGGGTACGAGCAGTACTTC | CASSPSGGYEQYF
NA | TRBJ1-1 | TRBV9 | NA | TGTGCCAGCAGCGTAGTGTTGAACACTGAAGCTTTCTTT | CASSVVLNTEAFF
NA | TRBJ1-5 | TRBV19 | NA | TGTGCCAGTACCAAAACCGGCAGGGATCATCAGCCCCAGCATTTT | CASTKTGRDHQPQHF
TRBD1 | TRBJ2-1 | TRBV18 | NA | TGTGCCAGCTCACCCACACTCGGGACAGGCTACAATGAGCAGTTCTTC | CASSPTLGTGYNEQFF
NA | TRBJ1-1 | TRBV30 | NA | TGTGCCTGGAGTCCCGGGTCGACTGAAGCTTTCTTT | CAWSPGSTEAFF
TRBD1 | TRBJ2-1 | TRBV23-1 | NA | TGCGCCAGTCGACAGGGGGCAATCATAGCGGGAAGGGACAATGAGCAGTTCTTC | CASRQGAIIAGRDNEQFF
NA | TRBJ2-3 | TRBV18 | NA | TGTGCCAGCTCACCACCGGAAGGTGCAGATACGCAGTATTTT | CASSPPEGADTQYF
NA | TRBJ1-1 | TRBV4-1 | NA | TGCGCCAGCAGGGCCCCTGCGGTTGGCACTGAAGCTTTCTTT | CASRAPAVGTEAFF
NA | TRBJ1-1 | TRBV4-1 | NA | TGCGCCAGCAGCGATTTTGACGCGGGACTTCATTTT | CASSDFDAGLHF
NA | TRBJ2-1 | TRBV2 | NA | TGTGCCAGCAACTACCCCGGGCAGTTCTTC | CASNYPGQFF
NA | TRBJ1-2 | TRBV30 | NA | TGTGCCTGGACTGAGGGCACCTATGGCTACACCTTC | CAWTEGTYGYTF
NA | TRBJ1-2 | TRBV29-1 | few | TGCAGCGTCTATACAGCCCCTTCTGGGTATGGCTACACCTTC | CSVYTAPSGYGYTF
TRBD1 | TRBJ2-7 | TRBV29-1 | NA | TGCAGCGTCCTAGGACAGGGGGGAGAGCAGTACTTC | CSVLGQGGEQYF
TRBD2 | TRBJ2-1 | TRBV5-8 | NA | TGTGCCAGCAGCTTGGCCGCGGGGGGGTACAATGAGCAGTTCTTC | CASSLAAGGYNEQFF
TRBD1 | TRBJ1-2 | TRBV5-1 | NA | TGCGCCACCGCTCCCTTGGGAGGGGGCACTGGAGGCTACACCTTC | CATAPLGGGTGGYTF
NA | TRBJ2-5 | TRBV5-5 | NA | TGTGCCAGCAGCGCGGTGGAGGAGACCCAGTACTTC | CASSAVEETQYF